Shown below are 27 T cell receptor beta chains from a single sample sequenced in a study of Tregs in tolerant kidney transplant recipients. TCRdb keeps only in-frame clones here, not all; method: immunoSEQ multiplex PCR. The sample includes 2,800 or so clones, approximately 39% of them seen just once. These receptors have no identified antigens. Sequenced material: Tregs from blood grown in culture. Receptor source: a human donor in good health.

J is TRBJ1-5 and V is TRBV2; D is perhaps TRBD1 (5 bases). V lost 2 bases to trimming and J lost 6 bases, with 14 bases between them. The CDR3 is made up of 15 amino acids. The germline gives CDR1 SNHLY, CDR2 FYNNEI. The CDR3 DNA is TGTGCCAGCAGTGAATTGGGCAGGGAAGGTCAGCCCCAGCATTTT. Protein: CASSELGREGQPQHF.

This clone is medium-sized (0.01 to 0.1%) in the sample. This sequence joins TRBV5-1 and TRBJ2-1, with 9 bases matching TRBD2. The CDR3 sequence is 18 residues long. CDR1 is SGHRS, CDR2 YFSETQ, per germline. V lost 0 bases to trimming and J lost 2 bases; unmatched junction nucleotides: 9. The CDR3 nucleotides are TGCGCCAGCAGCTTGGTGCGGGGGGGCCTAACCGCCTACAATGAGCAGTTCTTC. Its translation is CASSLVRGGLTAYNEQFF.

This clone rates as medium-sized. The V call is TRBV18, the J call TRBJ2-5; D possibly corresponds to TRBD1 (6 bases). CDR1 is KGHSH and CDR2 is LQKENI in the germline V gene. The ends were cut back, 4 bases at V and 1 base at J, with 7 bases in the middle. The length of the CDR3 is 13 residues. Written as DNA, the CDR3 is TGTGCCAGCTCACGGGACATCCAAGAGACCCAGTACTTC. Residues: CASSRDIQETQYF.

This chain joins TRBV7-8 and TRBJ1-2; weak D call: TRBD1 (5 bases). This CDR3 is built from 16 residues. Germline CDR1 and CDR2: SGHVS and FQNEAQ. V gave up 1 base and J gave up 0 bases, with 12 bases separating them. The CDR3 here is CASSLEGAGPNYGYTF. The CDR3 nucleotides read TGTGCCAGCAGCTTAGAAGGAGCAGGGCCTAACTATGGCTACACCTTC.

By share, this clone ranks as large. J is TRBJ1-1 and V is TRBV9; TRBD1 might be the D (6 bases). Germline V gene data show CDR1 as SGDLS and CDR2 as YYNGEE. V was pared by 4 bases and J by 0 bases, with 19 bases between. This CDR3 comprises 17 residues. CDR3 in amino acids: CASSSSWGGRMNTEAFF. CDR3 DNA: TGTGCCAGCAGCTCCTCCTGGGGGGGCAGGATGAACACTGAAGCTTTCTTT. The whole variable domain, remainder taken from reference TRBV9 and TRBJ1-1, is DSGVTQTPKHLITATGQRVTLRCSPRSGDLSVYWYQQSLDQGLQFLIQYYNGEERAKGNILERFSAQQFPDLHSELNLSSLELGDSALYFCASSSSWGGRMNTEAFFGQGTRLTVV.

CDR3: CASSLGRTSASTDTQYF. The DNA for the CDR3 is TGTGCCAGCAGCTTAGGTAGGACTAGCGCGAGCACAGATACGCAGTATTTT. V gene TRBV11-2 combines with J gene TRBJ2-3, with TRBD2 identical over 9 bases. The germline CDR1 and CDR2 sequences are SGHAT and FQNNGV. The length of the CDR3 is 17 residues. V lost 1 base to trimming and J lost 0 bases; unmatched junction nucleotides: 5.

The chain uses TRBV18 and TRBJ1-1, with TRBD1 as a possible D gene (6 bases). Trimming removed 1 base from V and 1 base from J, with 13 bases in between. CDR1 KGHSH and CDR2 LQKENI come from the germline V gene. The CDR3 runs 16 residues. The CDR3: CASSPRQGRENTEAFF. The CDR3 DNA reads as TGTGCCAGCTCACCACGGCAGGGGAGAGAGAACACTGAAGCTTTCTTT.

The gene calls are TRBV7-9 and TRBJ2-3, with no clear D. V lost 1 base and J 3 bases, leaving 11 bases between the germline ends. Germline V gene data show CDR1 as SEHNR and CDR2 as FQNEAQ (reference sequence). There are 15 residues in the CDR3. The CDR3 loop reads CASSLGVLGTDTQYF. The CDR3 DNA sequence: TGTGCCAGCAGCTTAGGGGTCTTAGGGACAGATACGCAGTATTTT.

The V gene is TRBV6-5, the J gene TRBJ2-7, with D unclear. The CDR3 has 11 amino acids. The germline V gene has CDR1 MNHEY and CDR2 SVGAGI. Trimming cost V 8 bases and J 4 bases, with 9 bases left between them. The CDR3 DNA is TGTGCCAGCCAGACATCTTACGAGCAGTACTTC. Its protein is CASQTSYEQYF.

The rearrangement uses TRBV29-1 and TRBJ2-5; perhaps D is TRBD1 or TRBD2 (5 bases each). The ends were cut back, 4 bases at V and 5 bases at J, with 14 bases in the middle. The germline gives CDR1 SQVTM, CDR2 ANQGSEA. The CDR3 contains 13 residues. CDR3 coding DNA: TGCAGCGTTGCGTCCGGGGCTGGGGAGACCCAGTACTTC. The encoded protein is CSVASGAGETQYF.

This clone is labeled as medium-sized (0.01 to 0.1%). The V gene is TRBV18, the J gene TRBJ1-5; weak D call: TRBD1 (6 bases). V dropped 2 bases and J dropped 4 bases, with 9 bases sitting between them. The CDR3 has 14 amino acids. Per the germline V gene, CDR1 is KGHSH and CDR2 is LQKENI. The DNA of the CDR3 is TGTGCCAGCTCACCAGGGACAATTAATCAGCCCCAGCATTTT. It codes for CASSPGTINQPQHF.

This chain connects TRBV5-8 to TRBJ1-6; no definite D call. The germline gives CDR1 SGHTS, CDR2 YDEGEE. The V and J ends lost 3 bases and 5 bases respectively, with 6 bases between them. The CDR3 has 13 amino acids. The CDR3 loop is CASSWENNSPLHF. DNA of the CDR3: TGTGCCAGCAGCTGGGAAAATAATTCACCCCTCCACTTT.

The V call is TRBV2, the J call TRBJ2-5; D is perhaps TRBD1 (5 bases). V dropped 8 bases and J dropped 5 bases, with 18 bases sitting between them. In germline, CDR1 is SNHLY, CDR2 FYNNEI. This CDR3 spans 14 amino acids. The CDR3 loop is CASARPRQGETQYF. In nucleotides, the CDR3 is TGTGCCAGCGCCCGGCCTCGTCAGGGCGAGACCCAGTACTTC.

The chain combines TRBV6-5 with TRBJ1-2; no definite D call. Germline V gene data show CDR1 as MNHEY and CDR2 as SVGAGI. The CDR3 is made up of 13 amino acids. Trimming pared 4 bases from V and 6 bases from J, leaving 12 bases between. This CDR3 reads CASSLRARNGYTF. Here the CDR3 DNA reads TGTGCCAGCAGTTTACGGGCGAGGAATGGCTACACCTTC.

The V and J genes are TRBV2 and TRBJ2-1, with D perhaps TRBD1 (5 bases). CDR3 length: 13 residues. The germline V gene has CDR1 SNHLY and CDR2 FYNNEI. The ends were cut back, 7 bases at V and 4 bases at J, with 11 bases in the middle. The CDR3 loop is CASTGDSYNEQFF. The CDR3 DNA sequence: TGTGCCAGCACCGGAGACAGTTACAATGAGCAGTTCTTC.

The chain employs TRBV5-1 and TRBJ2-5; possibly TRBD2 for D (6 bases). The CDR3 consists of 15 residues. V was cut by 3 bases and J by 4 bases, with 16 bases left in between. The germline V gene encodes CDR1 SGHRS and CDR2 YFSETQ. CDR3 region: CASSWVLAAPETQYF. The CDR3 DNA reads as TGCGCCAGCAGCTGGGTGTTAGCGGCGCCAGAGACCCAGTACTTC.

DNA of the CDR3: TGTGCCAGCAGCCCCCGGGCTAGCGGGAGTCGCAATGAGCAGTTCTTC. This encodes CASSPRASGSRNEQFF. The gene calls are TRBV7-6 and TRBJ2-1, with 10 nucleotides matching TRBD2. V trimming: 5 bases; J trimming: 6 bases; junction bases outside the gene matches: 10. The CDR3 runs to 16 residues. Per germline, CDR1 SGHVS and CDR2 FNYEAQ.

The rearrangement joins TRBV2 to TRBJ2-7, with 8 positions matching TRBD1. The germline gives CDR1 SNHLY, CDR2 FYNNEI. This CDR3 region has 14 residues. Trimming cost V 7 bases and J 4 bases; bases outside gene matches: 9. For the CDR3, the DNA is TGTGCCAGCAACGGACAGGGACGGAATTACGAGCAGTACTTC. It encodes CASNGQGRNYEQYF.

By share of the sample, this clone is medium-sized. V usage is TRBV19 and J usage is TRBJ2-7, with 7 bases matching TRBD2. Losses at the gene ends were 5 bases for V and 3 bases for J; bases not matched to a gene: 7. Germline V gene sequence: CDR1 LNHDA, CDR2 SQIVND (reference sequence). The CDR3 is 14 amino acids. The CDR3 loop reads CASSYGWEGYEQYF. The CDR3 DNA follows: TGTGCCAGTAGTTACGGTTGGGAGGGCTACGAGCAGTACTTC.

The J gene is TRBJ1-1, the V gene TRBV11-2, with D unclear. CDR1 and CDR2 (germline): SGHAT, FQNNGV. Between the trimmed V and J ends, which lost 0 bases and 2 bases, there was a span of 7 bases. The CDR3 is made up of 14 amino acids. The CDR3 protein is CASSLDRFNTEAFF. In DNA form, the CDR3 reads TGTGCCAGCAGCTTAGACAGGTTTAACACTGAAGCTTTCTTT.

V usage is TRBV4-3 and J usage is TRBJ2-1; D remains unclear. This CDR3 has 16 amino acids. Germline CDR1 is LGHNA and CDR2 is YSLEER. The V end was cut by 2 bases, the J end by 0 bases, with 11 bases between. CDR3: CASSQSVARSYNEQFF. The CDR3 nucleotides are TGCGCCAGCAGCCAATCAGTGGCACGCTCCTACAATGAGCAGTTCTTC.

The CDR3 region is CSVGYNEQFF. CDR3 sequence (DNA): TGCAGCGTGGGGTACAATGAGCAGTTCTTC. The genes are TRBV20-1 and TRBJ2-1, with D unclear. This CDR3 region has 10 residues. CDR1 DFQATT and CDR2 SNEGSKA come from the germline V gene (reference sequence).

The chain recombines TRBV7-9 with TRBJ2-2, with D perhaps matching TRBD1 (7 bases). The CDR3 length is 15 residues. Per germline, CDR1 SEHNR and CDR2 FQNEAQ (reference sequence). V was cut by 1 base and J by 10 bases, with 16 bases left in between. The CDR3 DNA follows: TGTGCCAGCAGCTTAGGAGCAGGGGGGATTGAGGAGCTGTTTTTT. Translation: CASSLGAGGIEELFF. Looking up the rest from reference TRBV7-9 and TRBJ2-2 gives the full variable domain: DTGVSQNPRHKITKRGQNVTFRCDPISEHNRLYWYRQTLGQGPEFLTYFQNEAQLEKSRLLSDRFSAERPKGSFSTLEIQRTEQGDSAMYLCASSLGAGGIEELFFGEGSRLTVL.

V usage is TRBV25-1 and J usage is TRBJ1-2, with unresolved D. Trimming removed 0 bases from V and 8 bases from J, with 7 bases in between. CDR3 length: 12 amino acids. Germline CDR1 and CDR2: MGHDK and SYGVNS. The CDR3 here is CASSEYVGGYTF. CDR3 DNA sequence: TGTGCCAGCAGTGAATACGTGGGCGGCTACACCTTC.

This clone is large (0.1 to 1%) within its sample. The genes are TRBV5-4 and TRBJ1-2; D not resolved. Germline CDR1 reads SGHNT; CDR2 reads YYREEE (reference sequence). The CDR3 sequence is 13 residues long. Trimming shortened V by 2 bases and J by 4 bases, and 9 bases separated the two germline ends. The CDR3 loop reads CASSFTPSYGYTF. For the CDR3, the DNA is TGTGCCAGCAGCTTTACACCTAGCTATGGCTACACCTTC.

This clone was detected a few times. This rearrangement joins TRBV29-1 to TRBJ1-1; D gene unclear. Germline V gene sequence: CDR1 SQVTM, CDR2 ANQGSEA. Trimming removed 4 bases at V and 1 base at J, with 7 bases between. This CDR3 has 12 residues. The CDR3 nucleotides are TGCAGCGTTGCACCAAAGAACACTGAAGCTTTCTTT. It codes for CSVAPKNTEAFF.

CDR3 sequence (DNA): TGTGCTAGTGGCGGGGGGTCCAACGAGCAGTACTTC. Translated, it gives CASGGGSNEQYF. The chain joins TRBV12-5 to TRBJ2-7; 7 bases match TRBD2. The ends lost 6 bases at V and 5 bases at J; junction bases unmatched: 4. The CDR3 totals 12 residues. Germline loops: CDR1 LGHNT, CDR2 FRNRAP.